Presented here are 15 T cell receptor beta chains from one specimen sequenced in a study of blood T cell repertoires in COVID-19. Here immunoSEQ multiplex PCR was the method, and the copy in TCRdb shows in-frame clones only, minus some. The sample holds around 110,000 clones, 70% to 85% seen once. Sequenced material: peripheral blood. All receptors come from a man aged 65-85 years with active or convalescent COVID-19.

The CDR3, as DNA: TGTGCCAGCAGCTTAGCGGGAGTTCCCGGCTACACCTTC. Protein product: CASSLAGVPGYTF. V and J are TRBV7-8 and TRBJ1-2; D gene unclear. Germline loops: CDR1 SGHVS, CDR2 FQNEAQ. Trimming removed 0 bases from V and 8 bases from J, with 10 bases in between. This CDR3 has 13 amino acids.

This clone appeared a few times. The chain is built from TRBV11-3 and TRBJ2-1; 11 nucleotides align to TRBD2. Germline V gene sequence: CDR1 SGHNT, CDR2 YENEEA. Trimming took 5 bases from V and 4 from J; bases not matched to a gene: 4. The CDR3 runs 15 residues. The CDR3 DNA reads as TGTGCCAGCAGCCCACTAGCGGGGGAATACAATGAGCAGTTCTTC. This codes for CASSPLAGEYNEQFF. Based on the CDR3 plus reference TRBV11-3 and TRBJ2-1, the full variable domain is EAGVVQSPRYKIIEKKQPVAFWCNPISGHNTLYWYLQNLGQGPELLIRYENEEAVDDSQLPKDRFSAERLKGVDSTLKIQPAELGDSAVYLCASSPLAGEYNEQFFGPGTRLTVL.

This chain connects TRBV28 to TRBJ1-2; TRBD1 matches 8 bases. This CDR3 comprises 17 residues. Germline CDR1 is MDHEN and CDR2 is SYDVKM. J gave up 4 bases and V 6 bases, and 16 bases lay outside the gene matches. The CDR3 DNA sequence: TGTGCCAGCAGCTCTCCGTCCCAGACAGGGGCCCTCTATGGCTACACCTTC. Translation: CASSSPSQTGALYGYTF.

The DNA of the CDR3 is TGTGCCAGCAGCCCCGGGGTTGGCTACGAGCAGTACTTC. The encoded protein is CASSPGVGYEQYF. V usage is TRBV11-2 and J usage is TRBJ2-7; a possible D gene is TRBD2 (5 bases). The CDR3 consists of 13 residues. Germline-derived CDR1 and CDR2 are SGHAT and FQNNGV. Trimming stripped 5 bases from V and 3 bases from J, with 11 bases between.

The chain employs TRBV6-1 and TRBJ1-6; tentative D call: TRBD1 (6 bases). V was cut by 0 bases and J by 7 bases, with 16 bases left in between. Germline CDR1 is MNHNS and CDR2 is SASEGT. The CDR3 has 17 amino acids. CDR3 amino acids: CASSEAPVWGLNSPLHF. CDR3 DNA sequence: TGTGCCAGCAGTGAAGCGCCGGTTTGGGGGCTCAATTCACCCCTCCACTTT.

For this clone: Other DNA sequences in this sample translate to the same CDR3. The chain uses TRBV5-6 and TRBJ1-2; 8 bases fit TRBD1. The V and J ends lost 3 bases and 4 bases, in that order; junction bases with no gene match: 5. The CDR3 extends over 14 amino acids. Germline loops: CDR1 SGHDT, CDR2 YYEEEE. The DNA of the CDR3 is TGTGCCAGCAGCTGGGGGCAGGGGGCCTATGGCTACACCTTC. Translated: CASSWGQGAYGYTF.

V gene TRBV18 combines with J gene TRBJ2-7, with TRBD2 matching 9 bases. The CDR3 length is 13 residues. Trimming at V came to 8 bases and at J to 0 bases, leaving 2 bases not matched to a gene. Germline V gene lookup returns CDR1 KGHSH and CDR2 LQKENI. CDR3 coding DNA: TGTGCCAGCCGCGGGGGGGACTCCTACGAGCAGTACTTC. Its translation: CASRGGDSYEQYF.

Only one count was recorded for this clone. The chain recombines TRBV9 with TRBJ2-2; the D gene is possibly TRBD2 (5 bases). Germline CDR1 and CDR2: SGDLS and YYNGEE. V was pared by 4 bases and J by 0 bases, with 10 bases between. CDR3 size: 15 residues. The CDR3 bases are TGTGCCAGCAGCCCCCTAGCTGCGAACACCGGGGAGCTGTTTTTT. It encodes CASSPLAANTGELFF.

J is TRBJ2-3 and V is TRBV28; 7 bases match TRBD1. Germline values: CDR1 MDHEN, CDR2 SYDVKM. The CDR3 covers 13 residues. J lost 0 bases, V lost 10 bases, and 4 bases had no gene match. CDR3 DNA: TGTGCCATCCGGGACAGTAGCACAGATACGCAGTATTTT. This codes for CAIRDSSTDTQYF.

This chain connects TRBV2 to TRBJ2-4, with D possibly being TRBD2 (6 bases). CDR3 length: 15 residues. Trimming pared 5 bases from V and 0 bases from J, leaving 11 bases between. Germline CDR1 and CDR2: SNHLY and FYNNEI. The CDR3 protein is CASSIADIAKNIQYF. The CDR3 region has the DNA TGTGCCAGCAGTATAGCGGATATAGCCAAAAACATTCAGTACTTC.

V is TRBV3-1 (or the pseudogene TRBV3-2) and J is TRBJ1-2; 12 positions agree with TRBD1. This CDR3 has 13 amino acids. Germline V lookup: CDR1 LGHDT, CDR2 YNNKEL (reference sequence). Losses at the gene ends were 5 bases for V and 11 bases for J; bases not matched to a gene: 6. The CDR3 DNA follows: TGTGCCAGCAGCGCGGGACAGGGGGCTCGATACACCTTC. Protein sequence: CASSAGQGARYTF.

V usage is TRBV28 and J usage is TRBJ2-7; 12 positions match TRBD2. J was trimmed by 4 bases and V by 4 bases; bases with no gene match: 5. The germline V gene encodes CDR1 MDHEN and CDR2 SYDVKM. CDR3 length: 15 amino acids. CDR3 sequence (DNA): TGTGCCAGCAGTTCCCTAGCGGGAGGGCCTTACGAGCAGTACTTC. This translates into CASSSLAGGPYEQYF.

This sequence joins TRBV7-2 and TRBJ2-3, with 7 positions matching TRBD1. V shed 0 bases, J shed 7 bases, and the junction held 10 bases outside the gene matches. Germline CDR1 is SGHTA and CDR2 is FQGNSA. CDR3 length: 16 amino acids. The CDR3 DNA is TGTGCCAGCAGCTTAGCGGCGACAGGGTATGCGAATACGCAGTATTTT. Its translation is CASSLAATGYANTQYF.

The V gene is TRBV7-2, the J gene TRBJ1-5, with 9 bases identical to TRBD1. Germline lookup yields CDR1 SGHTA and CDR2 FQGNSA. The V gene end was trimmed by 5 bases and the J gene end by 7 bases; junction bases not matched to a gene: 9. There are 15 residues in the CDR3. Here the CDR3 DNA reads TGTGCCAGCAGCATGGGACAGGGAGGAGGGCAGCCCCAGCATTTT. As protein: CASSMGQGGGQPQHF.

The CDR3 is CASSTGLTYQETQYF. In nucleotides, the CDR3 is TGCGCCAGCAGTACGGGACTCACGTACCAAGAGACCCAGTACTTC. The rearrangement uses TRBV5-1 and TRBJ2-5; TRBD2 is a possible D gene (6 bases). This CDR3 spans 15 amino acids. V was clipped by 5 bases and J by 0 bases, with 14 bases between them. Germline V gives CDR1 SGHRS, CDR2 YFSETQ.